The entry below gives a single TCR beta chain sequence along with its context. Antigen unknown. The authors ran a second PCR of roughly 6 to 12 cycles using a sample-barcoded 5' primer and a J-beta primer mix. TCRdb reprocessed the 5' RACE reads with MiXCR, giving one entry per CDR3 protein. The table has roughly 800,000 distinct CDR3 sequences, roughly 26% seen once. This record belongs to a study of blood T cells in healthy people across ages. Study-wide points: Diversity was estimated from one million T cells, and these estimates were considered underestimates. Long-lived donors carried more naive CD4+ cells and greater diversity than aged donors.

This CDR3 is 17 amino acids long. The V gene lost 5 bases and the J gene lost 0 bases, with 18 bases spanning the gap. In germline, CDR1 is SGHDN, CDR2 FVKESK. Separately, the same data were catalogued under a study of T cells of mothers and their children. This second report adds: Every mother produced more than 8 million TCR beta CDR3 reads, whereas every child provided approximately 3 million.

The receptor comes from a boy aged 5 to 17 in good health. Material for sequencing was blood. The chain joins TRBV14 to TRBJ2-3, with D unresolved. The CDR3 nucleotides are TGTGCCAGCAGCTTAGGCGGTGCGTCAACTAGCACAGATACGCAGTATTTT. It encodes CASSLGGASTSTDTQYF.